This T cell receptor beta chain appears in the sequencing data of a study of T cell changes during pregnancy in multiple sclerosis (dated by TCRdb to between 2017 and 2020). Background for the entire study: The study looked at changes in the T cell repertoire across pregnancy in women with multiple sclerosis.

Details on this clone: No antigen is known for it. Per-nucleotide qualities are absent, and no much larger clonotype sits a single base away.

The library was generated by the immunoSEQ multiplex PCR assay. The table was pulled from immuneACCESS by TCRdb, which kept in-frame rearrangements only. Such tables lose some clones; where checked, under half of the loss comes from unresolved V genes, and the rest has no known cause. This sample gives approximately 130,000 clones in total; roughly 95% of them show up just once. 0.44% of the sample lies in the top ten. V loses 3 bases, J loses 3 bases, and the germline ends lie 17 bases apart. CDR1 and CDR2 are drawn from the germline V gene (reference sequence): GTSNPN, SVGIG. CDR3 length: 16 amino acids, cysteine to phenylalanine. This entry keeps only the CDR3 DNA: 48 bases, framed from base 1.

The chain uses TRBV30 and TRBJ1-4; too little of a D gene remains to name it. Sequenced material: peripheral blood, taken after pregnancy. The receptor was derived from a female donor with multiple sclerosis, enrolled in a pregnancy study. The DNA sequence is as follows: TGTGCCTGGAGGGATCCGCGACGGAGCGCTAATGAAAAACTGTTTTTT. Its amino acids are CAWRDPRRSANEKLFF.